This paragraph reports one TCR beta chain. Its antigen is not known. The entry originates in a study of cytomegalovirus exposure and HLA in healthy donors. General study results and limits: A later analysis associated under 20,000 TCR beta sequences with HLA alleles at a 0.05 false discovery rate.

CDR3 length: 14 amino acids. Germline loops: CDR1 SGHRS, CDR2 YFSETQ. V lost 5 bases, J lost 3 bases, and 14 bases lay in between. Primers: 60 Vbeta forward and 13 Jbeta reverse. The repertoire was sequenced with immunoSEQ multiplex PCR; TCRdb's copy has only in-frame clones and lacks some. The sample consists of tens of thousands of clones, 75% to 80% of them appearing once. The chain employs TRBV5-1 and TRBJ1-1; the D is unclear. The specimen sequenced was PBMCs. The sequence was obtained from a man under 40 in good health and CMV-seronegative. DNA for the CDR3: TGCGCCAGCAGGGATACGGGATCATACACTGAAGCTTTCTTT. Protein sequence: CASRDTGSYTEAFF.